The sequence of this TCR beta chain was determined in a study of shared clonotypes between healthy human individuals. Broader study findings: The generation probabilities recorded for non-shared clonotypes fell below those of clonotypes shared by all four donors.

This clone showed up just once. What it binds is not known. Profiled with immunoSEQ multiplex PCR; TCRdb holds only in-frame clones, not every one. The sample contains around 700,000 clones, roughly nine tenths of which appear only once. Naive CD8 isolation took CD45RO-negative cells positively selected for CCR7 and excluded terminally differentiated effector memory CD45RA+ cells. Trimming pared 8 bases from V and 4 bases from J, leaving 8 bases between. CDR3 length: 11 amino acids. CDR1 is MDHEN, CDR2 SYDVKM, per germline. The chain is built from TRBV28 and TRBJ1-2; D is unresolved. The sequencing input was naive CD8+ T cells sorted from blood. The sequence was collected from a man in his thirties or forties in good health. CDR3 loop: CASGERYGYTF. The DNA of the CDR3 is TGTGCCAGCGGCGAACGCTATGGCTACACCTTC.